The 28 T cell receptor beta chains below all came from one sample that was sequenced in a study of prognosis after radiotherapy for stage I lung cancer. Genomic DNA was the source, and TCR beta CDR3 was amplified from it by two-round multiplex PCR. The first PCR round targeted every TRBV and TRBJ gene with specific primers. TCRdb used MiXCR to reprocess the multiplex PCR reads, holding one entry per CDR3 protein. The sample has about 12,000 distinct CDR3 sequences; about 56% are singletons. Sequencing used PBMCs, obtained before or after stereotactic body radiation therapy (not recorded which). Receptor source: a donor of 50 years or more with non-small cell lung cancer.

The rearrangement uses TRBV6-1 and TRBJ2-7; D possibly matches TRBD1 or TRBD2 (5 bases each). Trimming took off 9 bases at V and 11 bases at J, with 23 bases between the two ends. The CDR3 is 13 residues long. From germline, CDR1 is MNHNS and CDR2 SASEGT. Here the CDR3 reads CARSPNNGGEKYF. CDR3 bases: TGTGCCAGAAGTCCCAATAATGGGGGAGAGAAGTACTTC.

The sample holds a few counts of this clonotype. Being one base from a much bigger clone, this may be a read error. This chain connects TRBV9 to TRBJ2-6; D is undetermined. The CDR3 spans 13 residues. Germline V gene data show CDR1 as SGDLS and CDR2 as YYNGEE. The ends were cut back, 8 bases at V and 1 base at J, with 7 bases in the middle. CDR3 sequence: CARSPSGANVLTF. DNA for the CDR3: TGTGCCAGATCACCTTCTGGGGCCAACGTCCTGACTTTC.

V usage is TRBV11-2 and J usage is TRBJ2-7; D call uncertain. The germline V gene has CDR1 SGHAT and CDR2 FQNNGV. V was cut by 0 bases and J by 0 bases, with 9 bases left in between. The CDR3 has 15 amino acids. The CDR3 coding sequence is TGTGCCAGCAGCTTAGACGTGTTCGACTCCTACGAGCAGTACTTC. Protein product: CASSLDVFDSYEQYF. The full variable domain, its missing parts supplied by reference TRBV11-2 and TRBJ2-7, is EAGVAQSPRYKIIEKRQSVAFWCNPISGHATLYWYQQILGQGPKLLIQFQNNGVVDDSQLPKDRFSAERLKGVDSTLKIQPAKLEDSAVYLCASSLDVFDSYEQYFGPGTRLTVT.

The chain joins TRBV6-9 to TRBJ2-7, with no clear D. Trimming pared 3 bases from V and 3 bases from J, leaving 12 bases between. Germline lookup yields CDR1 MNHGY and CDR2 SVAAGI. The CDR3 runs 14 residues. The chain's CDR3 is CASSYVFPIYEQYF. CDR3 sequence (DNA): TGTGCCAGCAGTTACGTGTTCCCCATCTACGAGCAGTACTTC.

Remarks on this clonotype: A far larger clone is just one base off, so this is likely a read error. The chain joins TRBV6-8 to TRBJ2-1, with 9 bases lining up with TRBD2. Losses at the gene ends were 8 bases for V and 4 bases for J; bases not matched to a gene: 24. CDR3 size: 20 residues. Germline V gene sequence: CDR1 MNHGY, CDR2 SAAAGT. The CDR3 coding sequence is TGTGCCAGCGTCCCACAAGGGGTAGCGGGAGCCCCCGGGTCTTACAATGAGCAGTTCTTC. It codes for CASVPQGVAGAPGSYNEQFF.

In this sample, this clonotype turned up many times. The chain uses TRBV7-3 and TRBJ2-2, with D uncertain. This CDR3 has 15 residues. V shed 4 bases and J shed 0 bases, with 9 bases lying between them. Germline loops: CDR1 SGHTA, CDR2 FQGTGA. DNA of the CDR3: TGTGCCAGCAGCTCAAGTCCCGCGAACACCGGGGAGCTGTTTTTT. It codes for CASSSSPANTGELFF.

Note on this clonotype: At one end, the junction sequence differs from germline, possibly due to a read error. The chain has TRBV12-3 or TRBV12-4 and TRBJ2-6; D is perhaps TRBD1 (5 bases). The CDR3 consists of 16 residues. The CDR3 nucleotides read TGTGCCGGCAGCCCAGGGATGCTCGCTGGGGCCAACGTCCTGACTTTC. Amino acids: CAGSPGMLAGANVLTF.

This clonotype was observed many times. The chain has TRBV10-3 and TRBJ2-1; TRBD2 agrees at 8 bases. CDR1 and CDR2 (germline): ENHRY, SYGVKD. The CDR3 covers 14 residues. Unmatched junction bases numbered 3, after V lost 7 bases and J lost 1 base. The CDR3 nucleotides read TGTGCCATCAAGGCTAGCGGGTCCTACAATGAGCAGTTCTTC. As protein: CAIKASGSYNEQFF.

The chain recombines TRBV2 with TRBJ1-6, with D uncertain. Germline-derived CDR1 and CDR2 are SNHLY and FYNNEI. The CDR3 sequence is 11 residues long. Deletions cut 3 bases from V and 13 bases from J, with 7 bases between. CDR3 loop: CASSDIPPLHF. The DNA of the CDR3 is TGTGCCAGCAGTGATATACCCCCCCTCCACTTT.

Concerning this clonotype: A read error may be the cause here, since a much bigger clone is one base away. The gene calls are TRBV2 and TRBJ1-1; tentatively, D is TRBD1 (6 bases). The CDR3 runs to 14 residues. CDR1 is SNHLY, CDR2 FYNNEI, per germline. The CDR3 nucleotides are TGTTCCAGCAGTACCACAGGGTCGACCACTGAAGCTTTCTTT. This codes for CSSSTTGSTTEAFF.

The rearrangement links TRBV20-1 to TRBJ1-1, with TRBD1 identical over 10 bases. The CDR3 is made up of 15 amino acids. The J segment lost 4 bases and the V segment lost 7 bases, leaving 12 bases of the junction unmatched. The germline gives CDR1 DFQATT, CDR2 SNEGSKA (reference sequence). CDR3 amino acids: CSGDRGGGGSTEAFF. The CDR3 DNA sequence: TGCAGTGGGGACAGGGGAGGGGGAGGTTCCACTGAAGCTTTCTTT.

The CDR3 region has the DNA TGTGCCAGCAGATCCGTCATGGGGACAGGCGGGGACTCCTACGAGCAGTACTTC. This encodes CASRSVMGTGGDSYEQYF. V and J are TRBV6-2 or TRBV6-3 and TRBJ2-7; 8 nucleotides match TRBD1. From germline, CDR1 is MNHEY and CDR2 SVGEGT. The CDR3 extends over 18 amino acids. The ends lost 6 bases at V and 0 bases at J; junction bases unmatched: 16.

In this sample, this clonotype is medium-sized. V and J are TRBV20-1 and TRBJ1-5, with TRBD1 as a possible D gene (5 bases). The CDR3 spans 15 residues. Germline CDR1 and CDR2: DFQATT and SNEGSKA (reference sequence). V was trimmed by 1 base and J by 4 bases, leaving 14 bases between them. As DNA, the CDR3 is TGCAGTGCTAGAGGCCAGGGAGCCCCAAATCAGCCCCAGCATTTT. It specifies CSARGQGAPNQPQHF.

This clonotype was seen many times. V usage is TRBV7-9 and J usage is TRBJ2-5; no reliable D call. Between the trimmed V and J ends, which lost 5 bases and 5 bases, there was a span of 15 bases. This CDR3 region has 14 residues. Germline loops: CDR1 SEHNR, CDR2 FQNEAQ (reference sequence). The CDR3 bases are TGTGCCAGCAGCCCACCCCTGGGCTTCGAGACCCAGTACTTC. It is translated as CASSPPLGFETQYF.

This clonotype was observed many times. The chain combines TRBV4-1 with TRBJ2-1, with 7 nucleotides matching TRBD1. The CDR3 is 14 amino acids. Germline loops: CDR1 MGHRA, CDR2 YSYEKL. The trim removed 2 bases at V and 5 bases at J, leaving 3 bases unmatched. CDR3 loop: CASSQWQGDNEQFF. The CDR3 DNA follows: TGCGCCAGCAGCCAATGGCAGGGGGACAATGAGCAGTTCTTC.

This clonotype has at least ten counts. This chain joins TRBV3-1 and TRBJ1-4; the D gene is possibly TRBD1 (6 bases). The length of the CDR3 is 15 residues. Trimming cost V 4 bases and J 7 bases, with 16 bases left between them. Germline CDR1 LGHDT, CDR2 YNNKEL (reference sequence). The CDR3 region has the DNA TGTGCCAGCAGCCGATCAACAGGGTATGGTGAAAAACTGTTTTTT. Protein sequence: CASSRSTGYGEKLFF.

This clonotype is a singleton in its sample. The rearrangement links TRBV6-1 to TRBJ1-3; D is unresolved. This CDR3 is built from 22 residues. V gave up 6 bases and J gave up 0 bases, with 33 bases separating them. Germline-derived CDR1 and CDR2 are MNHNS and SASEGT. CDR3 DNA sequence: TGTGCCAGCAGCCTCGTTAGTAGTGTAGGGTGGGCAGGCCGAAGCTCTGGAAACACCATATATTTT. Its protein product is CASSLVSSVGWAGRSSGNTIYF.

Within the sample, this clonotype is medium-sized. The rearrangement uses TRBV27 and TRBJ1-6, with no clear D. V was shortened by 3 bases and J by 7 bases, with 4 bases between the two germline ends. The CDR3 length is 12 residues. Germline V gives CDR1 MNHEY, CDR2 SMNVEV (reference sequence). The CDR3 sequence: CASSFSNSPLHF. The CDR3 DNA reads TGTGCCAGCAGTTTCTCAAATTCACCCCTCCACTTT.

Ten or more counts support this clonotype. The chain combines TRBV12-5 with TRBJ1-1; D unresolved. This CDR3 has 11 residues. Germline CDR1 reads LGHNT; CDR2 reads FRNRAP. V lost 1 base and J 8 bases, leaving 5 bases between the germline ends. The CDR3 loop reads CASGLDQEAFF. CDR3 bases: TGTGCTAGTGGTTTGGACCAAGAAGCTTTCTTT.

This rearrangement joins TRBV5-1 to TRBJ1-1; no clear D gene. V was shortened by 2 bases and J by 6 bases, with 11 bases between the two germline ends. The CDR3 runs to 13 residues. Germline values: CDR1 SGHRS, CDR2 YFSETQ. This chain's CDR3 is CASSFTNFAEAFF. In DNA, the CDR3 is TGCGCCAGCAGCTTCACAAATTTCGCTGAAGCTTTCTTT. The full variable domain, its missing parts supplied by reference TRBV5-1 and TRBJ1-1, is KAGVTQTPRYLIKTRGQQVTLSCSPISGHRSVSWYQQTPGQGLQFLFEYFSETQRNKGNFPGRFSGRQFSNSRSEMNVSTLELGDSALYLCASSFTNFAEAFFGQGTRLTVV.

J is TRBJ1-1 and V is TRBV30; a weak D match, TRBD1 (5 bases). Trimming removed 0 bases from V and 1 base from J, with 15 bases in between. The V gene's germline CDR1 is GTSNPN and CDR2 SVGIG (reference sequence). This CDR3 has 16 residues. The CDR3 coding sequence is TGTGCCTGGAGTGTAAAAGTTGCAGGGTGGAACACTGAAGCTTTCTTT. The encoded protein is CAWSVKVAGWNTEAFF.

Concerning this clonotype: The junction shows a germline mismatch at one end, possibly a read error. V gene TRBV6-5 combines with J gene TRBJ2-7, with D uncertain. The CDR3 runs 13 residues. From germline, CDR1 is MNHEY and CDR2 SVGAGI. As DNA, the CDR3 is TGTGCCAGCATTTACTCCGGCGTATACGAGCAGTACTTC. Its translation: CASIYSGVYEQYF.

The chain has TRBV24-1 and TRBJ2-7; 9 bases are a match to TRBD1. The germline CDR1 and CDR2 sequences are KGHDR and SFDVKD. There are 13 residues in the CDR3. The V segment lost 6 bases and the J segment 5 bases; nucleotides outside the gene matches: 4. In DNA form, the CDR3 reads TGTGCCACCAGTACACAGGGGGCTGACGAGCAGTACTTC. Protein: CATSTQGADEQYF.

As concerns this clonotype: This probably arose from a read error, given a far larger clone one base away. The chain employs TRBV4-2 and TRBJ2-4; TRBD2 agrees at 15 bases. Germline values: CDR1 LGHNA, CDR2 YNFKEQ. The CDR3 is 16 amino acids. DNA for the CDR3: TGTGCCAGCAGCGAGGGACTAGCGGGAGGCCAGGGTGAGCATTTCTTC. The encoded protein is CASSEGLAGGQGEHFF.

With respect to this clonotype: A far more abundant clone sits one base away, making this likely a read error. The chain couples TRBV7-3 to TRBJ2-5; D perhaps matches TRBD1 (7 bases). Germline values: CDR1 SGHTA, CDR2 FQGTGA. The CDR3 is 15 residues long. The CDR3 DNA is TGTGCTAGCAGCTTAGCGGCAGGGGGTCACGAGACCCAGTACTTC. The encoded protein is CASSLAAGGHETQYF. Filled out from reference TRBV7-3 and TRBJ2-5, the complete variable domain reads GAGVSQTPSNKVTEKGKYVELRCDPISGHTALYWYRQSLGQGPEFLIYFQGTGAADDSGLPNDRFFAVRPEGSVSTLKIQRTERGDSAVYLCASSLAAGGHETQYFGPGTRLLVL.

The table lists this clonotype with many counts. The chain has TRBV7-8 and TRBJ1-5, with D perhaps TRBD1 (5 bases). The CDR3 extends over 18 amino acids. From germline, CDR1 is SGHVS and CDR2 FQNEAQ. Trimming removed 3 bases from V and 1 base from J, with 19 bases in between. CDR3 sequence: CASSLSGPTRNSNQPQHF. CDR3 bases: TGTGCCAGCAGCTTGTCGGGGCCGACTAGGAACAGCAATCAGCCCCAGCATTTT.

This clonotype was seen ten or more times. This sequence joins TRBV9 and TRBJ1-2; possible D gene TRBD1, 6 bases. The germline CDR1 and CDR2 sequences are SGDLS and YYNGEE. V lost 0 bases to trimming and J lost 3 bases, with 9 bases between them. The CDR3 has 14 amino acids. The CDR3: CASSVEGGYYGYTF. The CDR3 DNA follows: TGTGCCAGCAGCGTAGAGGGGGGGTACTATGGCTACACCTTC.

By proportion, this clonotype is hyperexpanded. The chain couples TRBV24-1 to TRBJ2-1; a weak D match, TRBD2 (5 bases). Germline CDR1 is KGHDR and CDR2 is SFDVKD. Trimming stripped 6 bases from V and 6 bases from J, with 11 bases between. The CDR3 runs to 13 residues. The CDR3, as DNA: TGTGCCACCAGTCTCGGTAGCGCCAATGAGCAGTTCTTC. It is translated as CATSLGSANEQFF.